The 25 T cell receptor beta chains reported below all come from one sample, sequenced in a study of tumor and adjacent non-tumor tissue in lung cancer. The template was RNA from unsorted bulk tissue. The library came from three nested PCR rounds adapted from ARM-PCR protocols. TCRdb fed the multiplex PCR reads into MiXCR, producing one record per CDR3 protein. The sample lists approximately 65,000 distinct CDR3 sequences; 60% were seen once. The sample comprised lung tumor tissue. Source of these receptors: a man aged 45-65 years with non-small cell lung cancer.

This clonotype was seen at least ten times. The CDR3 region has the DNA TGTGCCAGCAGTTTATCTAGCGGGGGGTCCGGGGAGCTGTTTTTT. It is translated as CASSLSSGGSGELFF. The chain employs TRBV27 and TRBJ2-2, with 10 bases fitting TRBD2. CDR1 is MNHEY, CDR2 SMNVEV, per germline (reference sequence). The CDR3 contains 15 residues. J gave up 6 bases and V 0 bases, and 1 base lay outside the gene matches.

Comments on this clonotype: A much larger clone lies one base from this, so it may be a read error. The CDR3 DNA is TGCAGTGCTAGAGATCTGGGTGGAACAGATACGCAGTATTTT. Its translation: CSARDLGGTDTQYF. The chain combines TRBV20-1 with TRBJ2-3; the D is unclear. The CDR3 length is 14 residues. V was cut by 0 bases and J by 3 bases, with 10 bases left in between. In germline, CDR1 is DFQATT, CDR2 SNEGSKA (reference sequence).

Note on this clonotype: Without the conserved terminal phenylalanine or tryptophan, this CDR3 likely stems from a read error. This chain connects TRBV12-3 or TRBV12-4 to TRBJ1-2, with a weak D call TRBD1 (5 bases). The CDR3 extends over 13 amino acids. With 5 bases removed from V and 6 bases from J, the gap between germline ends came to 13 bases. The CDR3 region has the DNA TGTGCCAGCAGTAGTTGGGGACTGGATGGCTACACCTTA. It specifies CASSSWGLDGYTL.

At least ten counts were recorded for this clonotype. J is TRBJ1-5 and V is TRBV29-1, with D perhaps matching TRBD1 (5 bases). The CDR3 is 12 amino acids. Germline assignment: CDR1 SQVTM and CDR2 ANQGSEA. V gave up 4 bases and J gave up 6 bases, with 10 bases separating them. CDR3 DNA sequence: TGCAGCGTTGCCCCCCAGGGTCAGCCCCAGCATTTT. Its protein is CSVAPQGQPQHF.

Points on this clonotype: A much larger clone differs from this one at a single base, so this may be a read error. This sequence joins TRBV6-2 or TRBV6-3 and TRBJ2-7; a weak D match, TRBD1 (6 bases). Per germline, CDR1 MNHEY and CDR2 SVGEGT. This CDR3 is 13 amino acids long. CDR3 protein: CTSRPDRFYEQYF. The CDR3 DNA follows: TGTACCAGCCGCCCCGACAGGTTCTACGAGCAGTACTTC.

Ten or more counts support this clonotype. A much larger clone differs by one base, so this may be a read error. This rearrangement joins TRBV29-1 to TRBJ2-3; D might be TRBD1 (5 bases). The germline V gene encodes CDR1 SQVTM and CDR2 ANQGSEA. V lost 4 bases and J 6 bases, leaving 14 bases between the germline ends. This CDR3 has 13 amino acids. CDR3 nucleotide sequence: TGCAGCGTTGCAGGCTCCAAGGGGGATACGCAGTATTTT. It codes for CSVAGSKGDTQYF.

A remark on this clonotype: Compared with germline, one end of the junction differs, possibly owing to a read error. V and J are TRBV5-5 and TRBJ1-2; D is ambiguous. This CDR3 contains 13 residues. Germline CDR1 SGHKS, CDR2 YYEKEE (reference sequence). The CDR3, as DNA: TGTGCCAGCAGCTTTCAACTGTCGTATGGCTGCACCTTC. Amino acids: CASSFQLSYGCTF.

Only a few counts were recorded for this clonotype. The genes are TRBV15 and TRBJ2-5, with D possibly being TRBD2 (5 bases). Germline V gives CDR1 LNHNV, CDR2 YYDKDF (reference sequence). The CDR3 length is 15 residues. Trimming left V 0 bases short and J 5 bases short, with 13 bases between. Written as DNA, the CDR3 is TGTGCCACCAGCAGAGATCCCACTAGTCAGGAGACCCAGTACTTC. Translating it yields CATSRDPTSQETQYF.

This chain uses TRBV4-1 with TRBJ2-5; the match to TRBD2 covers 11 bases. The V and J ends lost 5 bases and 4 bases, in that order; junction bases with no gene match: 6. In germline, CDR1 is MGHRA, CDR2 YSYEKL. The CDR3 has 15 amino acids. CDR3 protein: CASSMTSGVGETQYF. The CDR3 DNA is TGCGCCAGCAGCATGACTAGCGGGGTAGGAGAGACCCAGTACTTC.

Regarding this clonotype: A much larger clone lies one base from this, so it may be a read error. This chain uses TRBV6-1 with TRBJ2-2; D gene unclear. The germline CDR1 and CDR2 sequences are MNHNS and SASEGT. CDR3 size: 16 residues. Trimming removed 4 bases from V and 7 bases from J, with 19 bases in between. CDR3: CASSGGWSSSIGELFF. The CDR3 region has the DNA TGTGCCAGCAGTGGGGGATGGAGCTCTTCCATCGGGGAGCTGTTTTTT.

The count of this clonotype is one. The genes are TRBV4-2 and TRBJ1-6; D may be TRBD1 (5 bases). The CDR3 has 15 amino acids. The germline V gene has CDR1 LGHNA and CDR2 YNFKEQ. V shed 2 bases and J shed 5 bases, with 10 bases lying between them. This chain's CDR3 is CASSQSGANNSPLHF. In DNA form, the CDR3 reads TGTGCCAGCAGCCAAAGTGGGGCAAATAATTCACCCCTCCACTTT.

Sample share makes this clonotype medium-sized. The chain has TRBV10-2 and TRBJ2-5; no clear D. Germline V lookup: CDR1 WSHSY, CDR2 SAAADI. CDR3 size: 14 residues. V lost 6 bases, J lost 2 bases, and 13 bases lay in between. The CDR3 loop is CASRLSRVQETQYF. The DNA for the CDR3 is TGCGCCAGCAGGCTTTCGAGAGTGCAAGAGACCCAGTACTTC.

By share, this clonotype counts as medium-sized. The chain recombines TRBV20-1 with TRBJ2-7; TRBD2 matches at 8 bases. There are 13 residues in the CDR3. CDR1 and CDR2 from the germline V gene are DFQATT and SNEGSKA (reference sequence). Trimming removed 1 base from V and 4 bases from J; junction bases left unmatched: 3. CDR3 in amino acids: CSARVPSGYEQYF. In DNA form, the CDR3 reads TGCAGTGCTAGAGTACCTAGCGGGTACGAGCAGTACTTC.

The chain uses TRBV28 and TRBJ2-6, with D unclear. The CDR3 is made up of 14 amino acids. Trimming removed 2 bases from V and 4 bases from J, with 6 bases in between. Per germline, CDR1 MDHEN and CDR2 SYDVKM. Here the CDR3 DNA reads TGTGCCAGCAGTTTAGCCGCCGGGGCCAACGTCCTGACTTTC. Residues: CASSLAAGANVLTF.

Comments on this clonotype: A much larger clone differs by one base, so this may be a read error. The genes are TRBV6-1 and TRBJ2-5; D may match TRBD1 or TRBD2 (6 bases each). Germline CDR1 MNHNS, CDR2 SASEGT. This CDR3 contains 14 residues. The CDR3 DNA follows: TGTGCCAGGAGTGAAAGGGGGGCAGGGGAGACCCAGTACTTC. Protein product: CARSERGAGETQYF.

This clonotype was seen a handful of times. This may arise from a read error, as a much more abundant clone is one base away. In this CDR3 the conserved last residue, phenylalanine or tryptophan, is missing, so a read error is likely. The chain couples TRBV4-2 to TRBJ2-1; D is undetermined. The ends were cut back, 1 base at V and 6 bases at J, with 10 bases in the middle. Germline V lookup: CDR1 LGHNA, CDR2 YNFKEQ. The CDR3 sequence is 14 residues long. The CDR3 DNA follows: TGTGCCAGCAGCCAAGTGGGGTCAGGCAATGAGCAGTTCGTC. Protein sequence: CASSQVGSGNEQFV.

This clonotype was recorded many times. This chain uses TRBV12-3 or TRBV12-4 with TRBJ2-7, with 9 bases that match TRBD1. The ends lost 4 bases at V and 1 base at J; junction bases unmatched: 5. There are 15 residues in the CDR3. CDR3 nucleotides: TGTGCCAGCAGTTGGGGGACAGGGCGATCCTACGAGCAGTACTTC. It yields the protein CASSWGTGRSYEQYF.

Comment on this clonotype: One end of the junction fails to match germline, which may point to a read error. V and J are TRBV10-2 and TRBJ2-3, with a tentative D call TRBD2 (7 bases). The CDR3 consists of 18 residues. Germline CDR1 and CDR2: WSHSY and SAAADI. The CDR3 sequence is CASSEFLGGRACTDTKYF. The CDR3 DNA reads TGCGCCAGCAGTGAGTTTTTGGGGGGGCGAGCCTGCACAGATACGAAGTATTTT.

A note on this clonotype: With a much larger clone just one base away, this may be a read error. The rearrangement joins TRBV7-8 to TRBJ2-7; D unresolved. V was cut by 5 bases and J by 4 bases, with 15 bases left in between. Germline V gene lookup returns CDR1 SGHVS and CDR2 FQNEAQ. This CDR3 has 14 amino acids. The DNA for the CDR3 is TGTGCCAGCAGCCCAGTGGGCGTTGGGTACGAGCAGTACTTC. Protein sequence: CASSPVGVGYEQYF.

The J gene is TRBJ1-2, the V gene TRBV5-1; D unresolved. This CDR3 comprises 12 residues. V lost 9 bases, J lost 4 bases, and 13 bases lay in between. The germline CDR1 and CDR2 sequences are SGHRS and YFSETQ. CDR3 loop: CATGNTTYGYTF. In DNA form, the CDR3 reads TGCGCCACTGGGAACACTACCTATGGCTACACCTTC. Full variable domain (outside the CDR3, taken from reference TRBV5-1 and TRBJ1-2): KAGVTQTPRYLIKTRGQQVTLSCSPISGHRSVSWYQQTPGQGLQFLFEYFSETQRNKGNFPGRFSGRQFSNSRSEMNVSTLELGDSALYLCATGNTTYGYTFGSGTRLTVV.

This clonotype was found many times. The rearrangement joins TRBV6-2 or TRBV6-3 to TRBJ1-2; 7 bases align to TRBD1. This CDR3 has 18 amino acids. Germline V gene data show CDR1 as MNHEY and CDR2 as SVGEGT. The V gene end was trimmed by 0 bases and the J gene end by 0 bases; junction bases not matched to a gene: 10. The DNA of the CDR3 is TGTGCCAGCAGTTACTCGTCCAGGACAGGTTTATCTAACTATGGCTACACCTTC. Translating it yields CASSYSSRTGLSNYGYTF.

This clonotype was found a few times. The chain uses TRBV5-1 and TRBJ2-1; a weak D match, TRBD2 (5 bases). V was pared by 0 bases and J by 0 bases, with 10 bases between. The CDR3 spans 16 residues. Per the germline V gene, CDR1 is SGHRS and CDR2 is YFSETQ. Written as DNA, the CDR3 is TGCGCCAGCAGCTTGGCCCCGGGGAGCTCCTACAATGAGCAGTTCTTC. As protein: CASSLAPGSSYNEQFF. Supplemented by reference TRBV5-1 and TRBJ2-1, the full variable domain reads KAGVTQTPRYLIKTRGQQVTLSCSPISGHRSVSWYQQTPGQGLQFLFEYFSETQRNKGNFPGRFSGRQFSNSRSEMNVSTLELGDSALYLCASSLAPGSSYNEQFFGPGTRLTVL.

A word on this clonotype: Compared with germline, one end of the junction differs, possibly owing to a read error. Here the CDR3 DNA reads TGTGCCAGCAGCTTGGAAACCCGGGAAATGGTTGTGGCCAACGTCCTGACGTTC. Amino acid sequence: CASSLETREMVVANVLTF. The chain carries TRBV5-4 and TRBJ2-6; TRBD2 might be the D (5 bases). CDR3 length: 18 amino acids. Germline-derived CDR1 and CDR2 are SGHNT and YYREEE (reference sequence).

This clonotype showed up many times. The V and J genes are TRBV20-1 and TRBJ1-5; D ambiguous. This CDR3 comprises 15 residues. Per the germline V gene, CDR1 is DFQATT and CDR2 is SNEGSKA (reference sequence). Trimming left V 4 bases short and J 4 bases short, with 17 bases between. Here the CDR3 DNA reads TGCAGTGCTACCCGTTCGGGGTGGTCAAATCAGCCCCAGCATTTT. Amino acid sequence: CSATRSGWSNQPQHF.

Comments on this clonotype: A read error may explain this, as a much larger clone is one base away. The chain recombines TRBV28 with TRBJ2-3; no definite D call. Germline V gene sequence: CDR1 MDHEN, CDR2 SYDVKM. V was clipped by 6 bases and J by 2 bases, with 15 bases between them. This CDR3 has 15 residues. CDR3 residues: CASRSENIYTDTQYF. For the CDR3, the DNA is TGTGCCAGCAGATCAGAGAACATTTACACAGATACGCAGTATTTT.